This T cell receptor beta chain comes out of a study of a mutant IDH1 vaccine in newly diagnosed glioma (dated by TCRdb to the early 2020s). For the wider study: Of the 32 patients who were treated, approximately 60% were male and around 40% were female, and the mean age was around 40 years. Before enrollment, most patients had been given radiochemotherapy with temozolomide as standard therapy, while the rest had received either radiotherapy alone or temozolomide alone. Six visits were used for peripheral blood collection: V03 (baseline), V05, V07, V10, V12 and V13. Longitudinal TCRB deep sequencing was performed for about two dozen treated patients wherever samples were available for exploratory analyses.

Concerning this clone: The antigen it recognizes is unknown. Per-base qualities were not stored, and no clone one base away is much larger.

This specimen's time point label, per the study, means: baseline, week 1 (first vaccination visit). Per the publication, the treatment or condition label means: pre-vaccination baseline after standard-of-care therapy. The donors had newly diagnosed IDH1-mutant astrocytomas of WHO grade 3 or 4 that showed loss of nuclear ATRX. The samples were drawn from NOA16, a multicentre, single-arm, open-label phase I trial in Germany that tested a mutant IDH1 peptide vaccine in humans for the first time. Blood drawn at visit V03 was used as the baseline sample for immunogenicity testing. Genomic DNA for TCRB sequencing was extracted from EDTA blood using the DNeasy Blood and Tissue Kit. The investigation overall reported the following: No apparent relationship was observed between pseudoprogression and alterations in the top peripheral T cell clonotypes detected by TCRB sequencing. The authors noted that analyses of patient blood samples could not be reproduced because of sample limitations. Immune responses induced by the vaccine were seen in approximately 93% of patients across multiple MHC alleles. Availability determined which PBMC samples were chosen for TCRB deep sequencing.

CDR1 and CDR2 are drawn from the germline V gene (reference sequence): GTSNPN, SVGIG. From its cysteine to its phenylalanine, the CDR3 spans 15 amino acids. Left in the record is the CDR3 DNA by itself, 45 bases read in frame from the first base. V loses 1 base of germline sequence and J loses 9 bases, and the interval between the two ends is 16 bases. To prepare the library, the immunoSEQ multiplex PCR assay was applied. Rearranged TCR beta chain sequences were amplified using the hsTCRB Kit according to the manufacturer's protocol. An Illumina MiSeq was used to sequence the TCRB libraries. From the authors' description of their analysis: Demultiplexing, trimming and gene mapping were performed with the kit vendor's proprietary platform. TCRdb mirrors the immuneACCESS table, restricted to in-frame sequences. Some clones are absent from its copies; in checked studies, under half trace to an unresolved V gene, and the reason for the others is unknown. V and J calls and clone size are given by that table; D and trimming were obtained from the DNA. The sample has 95,000 to 100,000 clones on record, 85% to 90% of them singletons. The ten largest clones add up to under 0.65% of the sample.

The material sequenced was PBMCs, taken from a glioma patient treated with radiotherapy, temozolomide or both. The V and J segments used are TRBV30 and TRBJ1-6; the D gene identity is not certain. The receptor comes from a woman aged 50 to 60 with glioma. The DNA is as follows: TGTGCCTGGAGTGAAATTGAACGGATGAGTTCACCCCTCCACTTT. The translation is CAWSEIERMSSPLHF.